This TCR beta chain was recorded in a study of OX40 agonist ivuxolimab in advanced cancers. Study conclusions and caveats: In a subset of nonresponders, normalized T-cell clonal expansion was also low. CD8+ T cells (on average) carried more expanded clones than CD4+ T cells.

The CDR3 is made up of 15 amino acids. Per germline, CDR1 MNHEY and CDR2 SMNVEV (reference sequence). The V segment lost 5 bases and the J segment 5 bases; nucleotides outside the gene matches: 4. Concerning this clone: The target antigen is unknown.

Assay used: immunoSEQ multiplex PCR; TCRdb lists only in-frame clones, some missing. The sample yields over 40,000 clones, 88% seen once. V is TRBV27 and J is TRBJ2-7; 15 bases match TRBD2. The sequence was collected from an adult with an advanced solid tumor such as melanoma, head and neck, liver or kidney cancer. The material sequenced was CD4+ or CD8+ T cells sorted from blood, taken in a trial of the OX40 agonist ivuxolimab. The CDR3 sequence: CASSPGTSGRNEQYF. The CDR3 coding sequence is TGTGCCAGCAGTCCCGGGACTAGCGGGAGGAACGAGCAGTACTTC.